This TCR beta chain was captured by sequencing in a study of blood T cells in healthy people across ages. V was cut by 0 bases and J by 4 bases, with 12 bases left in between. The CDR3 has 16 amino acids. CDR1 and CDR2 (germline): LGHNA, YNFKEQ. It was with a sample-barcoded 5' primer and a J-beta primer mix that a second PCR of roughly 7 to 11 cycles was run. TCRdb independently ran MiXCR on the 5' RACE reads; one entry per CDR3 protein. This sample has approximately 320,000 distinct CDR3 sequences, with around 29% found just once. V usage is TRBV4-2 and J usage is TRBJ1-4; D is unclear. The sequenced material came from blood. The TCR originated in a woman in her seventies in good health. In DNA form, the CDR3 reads TGTGCCAGCAGCCAAGATTCGTCAGCCGGTAATGAAAAACTGTTTTTT. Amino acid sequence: CASSQDSSAGNEKLFF.